A single sample gave rise to the 3 T cell receptor beta chains below, sequenced in a study of blood T cell repertoires in COVID-19. Data came from immunoSEQ multiplex PCR; TCRdb stores just in-frame clones and leaves some out. The profile shows tens of thousands of clones, around 87% of them singletons. Sequences were obtained from peripheral blood. All receptors derive from a human donor in a cohort sampled during active COVID-19.

This sequence joins TRBV7-2 and TRBJ1-5; D may be TRBD1 (5 bases). The germline V gene has CDR1 SGHTA and CDR2 FQGNSA. This CDR3 contains 13 residues. V was trimmed by 3 bases and J by 12 bases, leaving 15 bases between them. The CDR3 spells CASSFSPRQNQHF. The CDR3 bases are TGTGCCAGCAGCTTCTCACCCCGACAGAACCAGCATTTT.

The V and J genes are TRBV27 and TRBJ2-1, with D tentatively TRBD2 (6 bases). This CDR3 has 16 amino acids. Trimming shortened V by 5 bases and J by 8 bases, and 22 bases separated the two germline ends. Per germline, CDR1 MNHEY and CDR2 SMNVEV (reference sequence). This chain's CDR3 is CASSRLSAEGLDEQFF. The CDR3 bases are TGTGCCAGCAGTAGACTTAGCGCGGAGGGCCTGGATGAGCAGTTCTTC.

This chain connects TRBV7-8 to TRBJ2-2, with D unresolved. Germline assignment: CDR1 SGHVS and CDR2 FQNEAQ. The CDR3 covers 14 residues. V dropped 3 bases and J dropped 0 bases, with 5 bases sitting between them. CDR3 residues: CASSLGANTGELFF. DNA for the CDR3: TGTGCCAGCAGCTTGGGCGCGAACACCGGGGAGCTGTTTTTT.